This T cell receptor beta chain was identified during a study of T cells after yellow fever vaccination. Study-wide findings and caveats: Abundant clonotypes from the bulk population could get into FACS-sorted repertoires as contaminants. The secondary response peaked faster, at day 5 versus 15, but was weaker.

Comments on this clonotype: Its specificity is not known.

The germline V gene has CDR1 KGHSH and CDR2 LQKENI. The CDR3 spans 14 residues. V was pared by 6 bases and J by 3 bases, with 5 bases of the junction left unmatched. A single record per CDR3 protein comes from TCRdb applying MiXCR to the 5' RACE reads. The table shows just over 250,000 distinct CDR3 sequences, with roughly 5.6% occurring only once. This material consisted of CD4+ T cells sorted from PBMCs, taken on the day of the yellow fever booster vaccination. This receptor was taken from a man between 18 and 29 years old who received the YFV17D yellow fever vaccine. The rearrangement joins TRBV18 to TRBJ1-2, with 9 bases lining up with TRBD1. The CDR3 sequence: CASSPTGGHYGYTF. In nucleotides, the CDR3 is TGTGCCAGCTCCCCAACAGGGGGCCACTATGGCTACACCTTC.